A selection of T cell receptor beta chains follows, all from one sample in a study of cytomegalovirus exposure and HLA in healthy donors. Sequenced by immunoSEQ multiplex PCR; TCRdb stores in-frame clones only, minus some. The repertoire consists of about 110,000 clones, with around three quarters occurring once and the leading ten covering 6.1%. The sequencing sample was made of PBMCs. The origin of the receptors is a woman in her fifties or sixties in good health and CMV-seropositive. Both conserved end residues are trimmed from each CDR3. Fields, in order: V gene, clone size, CDR3 protein. Not every row has a clone size; where given, it reads once, few, many or a size class.

V: TRBV7-7; size: -; CDR3: ASSLDFPGNTIY
V: TRBV11-2; size: -; CDR3: ASSLGQGRNTEAF
V: TRBV5-5; size: many; CDR3: ASSLVGRGRNTEAF
V: TRBV6-5; size: -; CDR3: ASSLDGRYGYT
V: TRBV7-6; size: -; CDR3: ASSLGTDHSYEQY
V: TRBV11-2; size: -; CDR3: ASSSRDRGDTEAF
V: TRBV4-3; size: -; CDR3: ASSQESSGGLYEQY
V: TRBV6-6; size: few; CDR3: ASLAGREVTEAF
V: TRBV5-8; size: -; CDR3: ASSLGQISNQPQH
V: TRBV9; size: -; CDR3: ASSVQGGGFGSTDTQY
V: TRBV4-1; size: few; CDR3: ASSQGTGTGGYEQY
V: TRBV7-2; size: few; CDR3: ASSLTQGTEQF
V: TRBV28; size: once; CDR3: ASSFLYETGRGQPQH
V: TRBV5-1; size: -; CDR3: ASRPGGGLNYNEQF
V: TRBV27; size: -; CDR3: ASRRAGTVQGHEQF
V: TRBV9; size: -; CDR3: ASSAHSGGGHNEQF
V: TRBV5-1; size: -; CDR3: ASSLAPGNTEAF
V: TRBV5-6; size: -; CDR3: ASSQTGALPSNQPQH
V: TRBV28; size: -; CDR3: ASSLASTAHGEQY
V: TRBV4-3; size: few; CDR3: ASSQEADTGELF
V: TRBV5-1; size: -; CDR3: ASSLETSFYGYT
V: TRBV25-1; size: -; CDR3: ASSESQGAAF
V: TRBV29-1; size: -; CDR3: SIRQGNNEKLF
V: TRBV4-2; size: -; CDR3: ASSQARNTEAF
V: TRBV7-9; size: -; CDR3: ASSLDRDLYNEQF
V: TRBV5-8; size: -; CDR3: ASSPARPGQPENTEAF
V: TRBV18; size: -; CDR3: ASSRLQGASHPSGNTIY
V: TRBV28; size: -; CDR3: ASSLLAGGYEQY
V: TRBV19; size: -; CDR3: ASSISLRGQGEETQY
V: TRBV10-1; size: once; CDR3: ASSPADTQY
V: TRBV7-2; size: once; CDR3: ASNLDRLTGELF
V: TRBV27; size: -; CDR3: ASREGTGGWTEAF
V: TRBV19; size: -; CDR3: ASSITRRTGGRQETQY
V: TRBV7-2; size: -; CDR3: ASSLRTDTEAF
V: TRBV4-1; size: -; CDR3: ASSQDREDSPLH
V: TRBV11-2; size: -; CDR3: ASSVVSGINEQF
V: TRBV19; size: few; CDR3: ASSRSGFLSNTEAF
V: TRBV28; size: -; CDR3: ASRLGQARQPQH
V: TRBV5-5; size: -; CDR3: ASSSIQGYPYEQY
V: TRBV5-6; size: few; CDR3: ASSRTGVGTGYT
V: TRBV11-2; size: -; CDR3: ASSPWTRTDTQY
V: TRBV19; size: -; CDR3: ASSWGGKNTEAF
V: TRBV7-2; size: -; CDR3: ASSRDTKTDTQY
V: TRBV29-1; size: -; CDR3: SVEVVPGQGFKTNYGYT
V: TRBV19; size: -; CDR3: ASRLEGGRPYGYT
V: TRBV18; size: -; CDR3: ASSPGLAGAYNEQF
V: TRBV5-4; size: -; CDR3: ASSPVGGSTTYEQY
V: TRBV9; size: -; CDR3: ASSVLAGASYNEQF
V: TRBV9; size: -; CDR3: ASSVATGATTGNTIY
V: TRBV7-8; size: -; CDR3: ASSLFPLLTYEQY